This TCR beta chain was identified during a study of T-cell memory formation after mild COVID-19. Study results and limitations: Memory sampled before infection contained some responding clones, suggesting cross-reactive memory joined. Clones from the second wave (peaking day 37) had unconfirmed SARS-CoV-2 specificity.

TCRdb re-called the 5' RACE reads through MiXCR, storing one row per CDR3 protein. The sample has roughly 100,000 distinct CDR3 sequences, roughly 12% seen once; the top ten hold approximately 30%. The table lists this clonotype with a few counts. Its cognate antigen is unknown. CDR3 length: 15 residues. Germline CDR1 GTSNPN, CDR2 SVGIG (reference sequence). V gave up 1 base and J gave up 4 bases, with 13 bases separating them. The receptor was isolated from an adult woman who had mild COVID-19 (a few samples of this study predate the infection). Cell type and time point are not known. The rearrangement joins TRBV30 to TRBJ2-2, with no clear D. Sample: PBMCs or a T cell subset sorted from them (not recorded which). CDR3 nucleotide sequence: TGTGCCTGGAGTGCACCCTACACGAGCACCGGGGAGCTGTTTTTT. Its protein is CAWSAPYTSTGELFF.